A selection of T cell receptor beta chains follows, all from one sample in a study of OX40 agonist ivuxolimab in advanced cancers. Measured with immunoSEQ multiplex PCR; TCRdb has only the in-frame clones, and not every one. Of about 30,000 clones in the sample, under 85% are singletons; the top ten hold around 12%. Sequenced material: CD4+ or CD8+ T cells sorted from blood, taken in a trial of the OX40 agonist ivuxolimab. The receptors come from an adult with an advanced solid tumor such as melanoma, head and neck, liver or kidney cancer. Each CDR3 is given with its conserved first and last residue. A D gene is named only where the DNA matches it firmly. Only part of the rows carry a size: once, few, many, or a class if the clone is expanded.

>TRBJ2-1|TRBD2|TRBV4-2|NA
CASSQDRTSGYNEQFF
TGTGCCAGCAGCCAAGATCGGACTAGCGGATACAATGAGCAGTTCTTC
>TRBJ2-3|NA|TRBV4-1|few
CASSQDPTVTDTQYF
TGCGCCAGCAGCCAAGACCCTACAGTTACAGATACGCAGTATTTT
>TRBJ2-2|NA|TRBV28|once
CATLTPNTGELFF
TGTGCCACCTTGACACCGAACACCGGGGAGCTGTTTTTT
>TRBJ1-2|TRBD1|TRBV6-1|NA
CASSDAGQGLWGYTF
TGTGCCAGCAGTGACGCGGGACAGGGACTATGGGGCTACACCTTC
>TRBJ1-6|NA|TRBV6-5|NA
CASSYGPESYNSPLHF
TGTGCCAGCAGTTACGGTCCAGAATCCTATAATTCACCCCTCCACTTT
>TRBJ1-1|NA|TRBV19|NA
CASNFGVYTEAFF
TGTGCCAGTAACTTCGGGGTCTACACTGAAGCTTTCTTT
>TRBJ2-3|NA|TRBV19|NA
CASSESRTRVADTQYF
TGTGCCAGTAGTGAGTCTAGGACCCGGGTCGCAGATACGCAGTATTTT
>TRBJ1-1|NA|TRBV6-5|once
CASSSRTGQAFF
TGTGCCAGCAGTTCCCGGACCGGGCAAGCTTTCTTT
>TRBJ1-6|NA|TRBV27|once
CASSPYNSPLHF
TGTGCCAGCAGCCCCTATAATTCACCCCTCCACTTT
>TRBJ2-4|TRBD1|TRBV4-1|NA
CASSPTGAAVNIQYF
TGCGCCAGCAGCCCAACAGGGGCCGCAGTAAACATTCAGTACTTC
>TRBJ2-5|NA|TRBV28|once
CASSFRGARETQYF
TGTGCCAGCAGTTTTCGGGGGGCCCGAGAGACCCAGTACTTC
>TRBJ1-6|NA|TRBV5-5|NA
CASSLAQGPRSPLHF
TGTGCCAGCAGCTTGGCACAGGGTCCGAGATCACCCCTCCACTTT
>TRBJ1-1|NA|TRBV6-1|NA
CASTPRGWGTEAFF
TGTGCCAGCACCCCAAGGGGTTGGGGAACTGAAGCTTTCTTT
>TRBJ2-3|TRBD2|TRBV9|NA
CASSPSGGTFTDTQYF
TGTGCCAGCAGTCCATCCGGGGGGACTTTCACAGATACGCAGTATTTT
>TRBJ1-5|NA|TRBV2|NA
CASSERSRNQPQHF
TGTGCCAGCAGTGAACGGAGTCGCAATCAGCCCCAGCATTTT
>TRBJ1-2|TRBD1|TRBV5-8|once
CASSLAGTGNTYGYTF
TGTGCCAGCAGCTTAGCCGGGACAGGGAATACCTATGGCTACACCTTC
>TRBJ2-2|NA|TRBV2|NA
CASSEGTEKGELFF
TGTGCCAGCAGTGAAGGGACAGAAAAGGGGGAGCTGTTTTTT
>TRBJ1-3|NA|TRBV5-1|NA
CASSLGGLGLFSANTIYF
TGCGCCAGCAGCTTGGGGGGTCTCGGACTCTTCAGCGCTAACACCATATATTTT
>TRBJ2-1|NA|TRBV4-2|NA
CASSQDYYNEQFF
TGTGCCAGCAGCCAAGACTATTACAATGAGCAGTTCTTC
>TRBJ1-1|NA|TRBV7-9|few
CAIQSDGMNTEAFF
TGTGCCATACAGTCCGACGGCATGAACACTGAAGCTTTCTTT
>TRBJ2-2|NA|TRBV9|NA
CASSVETGATGELFF
TGTGCCAGCAGCGTAGAGACTGGGGCCACCGGGGAGCTGTTTTTT
>TRBJ2-7|NA|TRBV5-6|NA
CASSLDAYEQYF
TGTGCCAGCAGCTTGGACGCCTACGAGCAGTACTTC
>TRBJ1-2|TRBD1|TRBV11-3|NA
CASSLVTGGIYGYTF
TGTGCCAGCAGCTTAGTAACAGGGGGAATCTATGGCTACACCTTC